These T cell receptor beta chains were read from a single sample in a study of blood T cell repertoires in COVID-19. Data came from immunoSEQ multiplex PCR; TCRdb stores just in-frame clones and leaves some out. The sample shows 280,000 or so clones, around 90% of them seen only once. Sequenced material: PBMCs or T cells enriched from blood (not recorded which). Receptor source: a woman aged 40 to 50 who had recovered from COVID-19. CDR3s include the opening cysteine and the closing phenylalanine or tryptophan. D genes are given only for firm matches. Part of the rows lack a size; the others show once, few, many or a class for expanded clones.

cdr3_length clone_size d_call j_call v_call cdr3_nt cdr3_aa
13 NA NA TRBJ2-3 TRBV7-9 TGTGCCAGCAGCTTCAGGGGCGCGGATACGCAGTATTTT CASSFRGADTQYF
16 NA TRBD2 TRBJ2-1 TRBV28 TGTGCCAGCAGAGCCAGTTCGGGCGGGAGTCTCTATGAGCAGTTCTTC CASRASSGGSLYEQFF
13 NA TRBD1 TRBJ1-2 TRBV30 TGTGCCTGGAGGGGACAGGACTATGGGGGCTACACCTTC CAWRGQDYGGYTF
15 NA TRBD2 TRBJ2-7 TRBV6-5 TGTGCCAGCAAAATCCGATCCAGCGGGACTAACGAGCAGTACTTC CASKIRSSGTNEQYF
14 NA NA TRBJ2-5 TRBV28 TGTGCCAGCAGTTTATTAGGAACGGGAGAGACCCAGTACTTC CASSLLGTGETQYF
13 NA TRBD1 TRBJ1-2 TRBV27 TGTGCCAGCACGGACAGGGTGGGCTATGGCTACACCTTC CASTDRVGYGYTF
19 NA NA TRBJ2-5 TRBV24-1 TGTGCCACCAGTGACGCGGGACCAGGGACAGCCCGATTACAAGAGACCCAGTACTTC CATSDAGPGTARLQETQYF
13 NA TRBD1 TRBJ2-3 TRBV6-5 TGTGCCAGCAGAGACAGGGGGGCAGATACGCAGTATTTT CASRDRGADTQYF
12 NA TRBD2 TRBJ2-7 TRBV4-2 TGTGCCAGCAGCCACCCGACTAGCCCACAGTACTTC CASSHPTSPQYF
17 NA TRBD1 TRBJ2-3 TRBV11-2 TGTGCCAGCAGCTCCCTCGACAGGGGTCGAAACACAGATACGCAGTATTTT CASSSLDRGRNTDTQYF
13 NA TRBD2 TRBJ2-5 TRBV28 TGTGCCAGCACCCCCCGAGCGGGGATGGCCCAGTACTTC CASTPRAGMAQYF
13 NA NA TRBJ2-5 TRBV3-1/TRBV3-2 TGTGCCAGCAGCCACTGGCTGGAAGAGACCCAGTACTTC CASSHWLEETQYF
13 NA TRBD1 TRBJ1-1 TRBV10-2 TGCGCCAGCGGACAGGGCCTGAACACTGAAGCTTTCTTT CASGQGLNTEAFF
18 NA TRBD1 TRBJ1-6 TRBV18 TGTGCCAGCTCACCGACAGGGCCTTCTAGCTCCTATAATTCACCCCTCCACTTT CASSPTGPSSSYNSPLHF
13 once TRBD1 TRBJ1-2 TRBV7-2 TGTGCCAGCAGCCAACGGACAGGCTATGGCTACACCTTC CASSQRTGYGYTF
12 NA TRBD1 TRBJ1-2 TRBV2 TGTGCCAGCAGTTTTGACAGGGTTGGCTACACCTTC CASSFDRVGYTF
14 NA NA TRBJ2-1 TRBV3-1/TRBV3-2 TGTGCCAGCAGCCCCCGGGTAGGGGGAAGTGAGCAGTTCTTC CASSPRVGGSEQFF
14 NA NA TRBJ2-3 TRBV5-4 TGTGCCAGCAGCTTCGCAGGGAGGACAGATACGCAGTATTTT CASSFAGRTDTQYF
15 NA TRBD1 TRBJ2-1 TRBV7-2 TGTGCCAGCAGCTTAAGTCGGGACAGGGCTGAGGGGCAGTTCTTC CASSLSRDRAEGQFF
17 NA TRBD1 TRBJ2-2 TRBV5-6 TGTGCCAGCAGCTTGTCTCTGACAGGGACGAACACCGGGGAGCTGTTTTTT CASSLSLTGTNTGELFF
14 NA TRBD1 TRBJ1-5 TRBV6-5 TGTGCCAGCAGTCCGGGACAGGGCTTTCAGCCCCAGCATTTT CASSPGQGFQPQHF
14 NA TRBD1 TRBJ2-7 TRBV28 TGTGCCAGCAGTTACCCCGGGACAGGCAACGAGCAGTACTTC CASSYPGTGNEQYF
16 NA NA TRBJ2-3 TRBV7-8 TGTGCCAGCAGCTCACTAGCAAATCCCCCCCCAGATACGCAGTATTTT CASSSLANPPPDTQYF
13 NA TRBD1 TRBJ1-1 TRBV28 TGTGCCAGCAGAAGGACAGGGAACACTGAAGCTTTCTTT CASRRTGNTEAFF
14 NA NA TRBJ1-1 TRBV14 TGTGCCAGCAGCCAAGATCTCCACAGGGATGAAGCTTTCTTT CASSQDLHRDEAFF